These 5 T cell receptor beta chains came from one sample sequenced in a study of cytomegalovirus exposure and HLA in healthy donors (dated by TCRdb to 2015 to 2018). Library preparation used the immunoSEQ multiplex PCR assay. A mixture of 60 forward primers for TCR Vbeta segments and 13 reverse primers for TCR Jbeta segments was used in the multiplex PCR. Here the immuneACCESS table is served through TCRdb, limited to in-frame sequences with V and J called. Missing clones are a known gap in these copies; in checked studies unresolved V genes cover under half, and the rest lacks a known reason. The sample records about 200,000 clones, roughly 80% of which are singletons. Around 1.7% of the sample belongs to the ten largest clones. Sequencing was carried out using PBMCs. These receptors came from a woman between 18 and 30 years old in good health and CMV-seronegative.

The rearrangement joins TRBV7-9 to TRBJ2-7; D might be TRBD2 (7 bases). This CDR3 comprises 15 residues. The V gene's germline CDR1 is SEHNR and CDR2 FQNEAQ (reference sequence). V lost 0 bases to trimming and J lost 2 bases, with 11 bases between them. The CDR3 is CASSLAGGLPYEQYF. The CDR3, as DNA: TGTGCCAGCAGCTTAGCGGGGGGGCTTCCCTACGAGCAGTACTTC.

Written as DNA, the CDR3 is TGTGCCAGCAGTTTCAATTCCGGGGAGCTGTTTTTT. This encodes CASSFNSGELFF. V and J are TRBV27 and TRBJ2-2; D ambiguous. Trimming removed 3 bases at V and 6 bases at J, with 5 bases between. Germline loops: CDR1 MNHEY, CDR2 SMNVEV (reference sequence). This CDR3 is 12 amino acids long.

The gene calls are TRBV28 and TRBJ2-5; 8 bases line up with TRBD1. Looked up from germline, CDR1 is MDHEN and CDR2 is SYDVKM. The trim removed 4 bases at V and 2 bases at J, leaving 0 bases unmatched. CDR3 length: 13 residues. The CDR3 sequence is CASSWTGQETQYF. Written as DNA, the CDR3 is TGTGCCAGCAGTTGGACAGGGCAAGAGACCCAGTACTTC.

This chain connects TRBV5-1 to TRBJ2-5; tentative D call: TRBD2 (5 bases). The V gene lost 1 base and the J gene lost 4 bases, with 17 bases spanning the gap. This CDR3 is 16 amino acids long. The germline CDR1 and CDR2 sequences are SGHRS and YFSETQ. In DNA form, the CDR3 reads TGCGCCAGCAGCTTGAGAGTGGGCGGAGGAGGAGAGACCCAGTACTTC. Amino acid sequence: CASSLRVGGGGETQYF. The complete variable domain, with remaining parts taken from reference TRBV5-1 and TRBJ2-5, reads KAGVTQTPRYLIKTRGQQVTLSCSPISGHRSVSWYQQTPGQGLQFLFEYFSETQRNKGNFPGRFSGRQFSNSRSEMNVSTLELGDSALYLCASSLRVGGGGETQYFGPGTRLLVL.

This chain links TRBV28 with TRBJ2-3, with TRBD2 matching over 7 bases. The CDR3 is 14 amino acids. The germline CDR1 and CDR2 sequences are MDHEN and SYDVKM. V shed 3 bases and J 4 bases; nucleotides not matched to a gene: 4. The CDR3: CASSFAGDPDTQYF. CDR3 nucleotides: TGTGCCAGCAGTTTTGCGGGAGACCCAGATACGCAGTATTTT.